This T cell receptor beta chain was obtained from a study of CD8 T cells in ankylosing spondylitis. Study-wide results and caveats: Within matched ankylosing spondylitis synovial fluid, disease-linked clones were reportedly significantly enriched. About 8 highly homologous variants made up a TCR beta motif that seemed to typify ankylosing spondylitis blood.

Germline V gene lookup returns CDR1 SGHRS and CDR2 YFSETQ. The CDR3 is made up of 16 amino acids. The ends lost 3 bases at V and 3 bases at J; junction bases unmatched: 4. This clonotype was seen more than once but under ten times. What it binds is unknown. Molecular-barcoded quantitative 5'-RACE produced these TCR beta libraries. In TCRdb, the 5' RACE reads were re-called with MiXCR into one record per CDR3 protein. The sample lists fewer than 650,000 distinct CDR3 sequences, about 13% occurring once. J is TRBJ2-3 and V is TRBV5-1, with 13 positions matching TRBD2. The clonotype originates from a male donor with ankylosing spondylitis. Source material: blood, either unsorted or a sorted T cell fraction (not recorded which). The chain's CDR3 is CASSWGTSGKTDTQYF. The CDR3 DNA reads TGCGCCAGCAGCTGGGGGACTAGCGGGAAAACAGATACGCAGTATTTT.